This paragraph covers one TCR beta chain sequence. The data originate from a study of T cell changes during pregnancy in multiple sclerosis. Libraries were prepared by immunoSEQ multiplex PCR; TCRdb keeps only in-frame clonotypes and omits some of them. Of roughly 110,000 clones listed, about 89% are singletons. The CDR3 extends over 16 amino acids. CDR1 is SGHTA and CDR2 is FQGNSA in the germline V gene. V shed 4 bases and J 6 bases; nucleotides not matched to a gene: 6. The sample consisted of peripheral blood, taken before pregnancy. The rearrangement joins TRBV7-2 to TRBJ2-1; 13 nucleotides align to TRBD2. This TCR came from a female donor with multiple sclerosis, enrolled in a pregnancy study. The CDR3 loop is CASSSGLAGWSNEQFF. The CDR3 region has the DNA TGTGCCAGCAGCTCGGGACTAGCGGGATGGTCCAATGAGCAGTTCTTC.